This is a list of T cell receptor beta chains from one sample in a study of early T cells in non-severe SARS-CoV-2 infection. TCRdb recomputed calls from the 5' RACE reads with MiXCR, one row per CDR3 protein. The data show over 55,000 distinct CDR3 sequences, less than 9.5% seen once. Sequencing was performed on whole blood. All receptors derive from an adult who was a healthcare worker with PCR-confirmed SARS-CoV-2 infection or an uninfected control (not recorded which). Each CDR3 is given without its conserved first and last residue. Rows may omit the clone size; those that give it use once, few, many or a size class.

clone size: few; V gene: TRBV7-3; J gene: TRBJ2-2; CDR3 protein: ASSLTSTSGRTGELF
clone size: many; V gene: TRBV20-1; J gene: TRBJ2-7; CDR3 protein: SAGPGLAGVRAYEQY
clone size: many; V gene: TRBV28; J gene: TRBJ2-1; CDR3 protein: ASSPGLAGGREQF
clone size: many; V gene: TRBV20-1; J gene: TRBJ1-1; CDR3 protein: SASTGRREAF
clone size: few; V gene: TRBV6-6; J gene: TRBJ2-7; CDR3 protein: ASSYSASGRNEQY
clone size: .; V gene: TRBV5-6; J gene: TRBJ2-1; CDR3 protein: ASSLVGQGVNEQF
clone size: .; V gene: TRBV3-1; J gene: TRBJ2-1; CDR3 protein: ASSVLGSEQF
clone size: many; V gene: TRBV7-3; J gene: TRBJ2-3; CDR3 protein: ASSLSTSSTDTQY
clone size: many; V gene: TRBV7-9; J gene: TRBJ1-2; CDR3 protein: ASSSNRADGYT
clone size: .; V gene: TRBV5-1; J gene: TRBJ2-7; CDR3 protein: VSSLDLTGSGEQY
clone size: few; V gene: TRBV5-1; J gene: TRBJ2-3; CDR3 protein: ASSLGGSRGTDTQY
clone size: .; V gene: TRBV2; J gene: TRBJ2-7; CDR3 protein: ASTEDQGPYEQY
clone size: .; V gene: TRBV5-1; J gene: TRBJ2-7; CDR3 protein: ASSPVYKGKNEQY
clone size: many; V gene: TRBV5-1; J gene: TRBJ2-7; CDR3 protein: ASSLGTVSREQY
clone size: many; V gene: TRBV3-1; J gene: TRBJ2-7; CDR3 protein: ASSPARGSSYEQY
clone size: many; V gene: TRBV10-3; J gene: TRBJ1-5; CDR3 protein: AISPNGGQSNQPQH
clone size: few; V gene: TRBV5-1; J gene: TRBJ1-1; CDR3 protein: ASSPQEMAEAF
clone size: few; V gene: TRBV20-1; J gene: TRBJ2-4; CDR3 protein: SAVRLSGVYRNIQY
clone size: few; V gene: TRBV7-2; J gene: TRBJ2-3; CDR3 protein: ASSLRSIQRGADTQY
clone size: .; V gene: TRBV6-6; J gene: TRBJ1-4; CDR3 protein: ASSQGTGGHEKLF
clone size: few; V gene: TRBV21-1; J gene: TRBJ1-1; CDR3 protein: ASSKEGGERPEAF
clone size: .; V gene: TRBV5-1; J gene: TRBJ2-1; CDR3 protein: ASSTGQVSYNEQF
clone size: few; V gene: TRBV2; J gene: TRBJ2-1; CDR3 protein: ASRERNNEQF
clone size: .; V gene: TRBV12-3/TRBV12-4; J gene: TRBJ2-1; CDR3 protein: ASSLEGSGRRRQQF
clone size: many; V gene: TRBV12-3/TRBV12-4; J gene: TRBJ1-5; CDR3 protein: ASSTGSFGQPQH
clone size: few; V gene: TRBV29-1; J gene: TRBJ2-5; CDR3 protein: SAHGSQETQY
clone size: few; V gene: TRBV24-1; J gene: TRBJ2-3; CDR3 protein: ATSDLQEGRGTDTQY
clone size: .; V gene: TRBV3-1; J gene: TRBJ2-7; CDR3 protein: ASSQVWGGEQY
clone size: many; V gene: TRBV12-3/TRBV12-4; J gene: TRBJ1-1; CDR3 protein: ASSFGQDTEAF
clone size: .; V gene: TRBV7-7; J gene: TRBJ2-7; CDR3 protein: ASSRVSSYEQY
clone size: .; V gene: TRBV5-1; J gene: TRBJ2-1; CDR3 protein: ASSSMGSYNEQF
clone size: few; V gene: TRBV20-1; J gene: TRBJ1-5; CDR3 protein: SARDRQKGYSNQPQH
clone size: .; V gene: TRBV28; J gene: TRBJ2-7; CDR3 protein: ASSLVRFGQY
clone size: many; V gene: TRBV4-3; J gene: TRBJ1-1; CDR3 protein: ASSQDLDRGLEAF
clone size: few; V gene: TRBV28; J gene: TRBJ2-5; CDR3 protein: ASSPRTGGGETQY
clone size: few; V gene: TRBV28; J gene: TRBJ2-1; CDR3 protein: ASKLAGRYNEQF
clone size: many; V gene: TRBV20-1; J gene: TRBJ2-7; CDR3 protein: SASADRGLYEQY
clone size: many; V gene: TRBV27; J gene: TRBJ1-2; CDR3 protein: ASSLAGSFVGYT
clone size: many; V gene: TRBV5-8; J gene: TRBJ1-5; CDR3 protein: ASSFDRVVNQPQH
clone size: many; V gene: TRBV18; J gene: TRBJ2-1; CDR3 protein: ASSTGTSDYNEQF
clone size: few; V gene: TRBV7-9; J gene: TRBJ1-5; CDR3 protein: ASSLADQPQH
clone size: few; V gene: TRBV7-9; J gene: TRBJ2-3; CDR3 protein: ASSPRVRNTDTQY
clone size: few; V gene: TRBV6-5; J gene: TRBJ2-7; CDR3 protein: ASSLAGANYEQY
clone size: .; V gene: TRBV27; J gene: TRBJ2-1; CDR3 protein: ASSFVRLATDEQF
clone size: many; V gene: TRBV27; J gene: TRBJ2-5; CDR3 protein: ASSLTGLAATVAQY
clone size: .; V gene: TRBV19; J gene: TRBJ2-3; CDR3 protein: ASSITGALDTQY